What follows is one TCR beta chain and its context. As yet, its antigen is unknown. Healthy and HIV-negative, the adult donors had no recent acute infections or vaccinations. The investigators split CD4+ cells into a CD45RA+ naive subset and a CD45RA-negative memory subset. The data originate from a study of shared clonotypes between healthy human individuals. Whole-study results and caveats: Read depth was anticipated to influence clonotype sharing among donors.

CDR3 size: 13 residues. The material for each subset, its genomic DNA, was split evenly across several immunoSEQ plates. Clones were read by immunoSEQ multiplex PCR, and TCRdb kept only the in-frame ones, dropping some. The data hold some 2.4 million clones, with roughly 93% observed a single time. This receptor was taken from a man between 18 and 29 years old in good health. Some clones in this sample may be carry-over from other donors' samples. The specimen was naive CD4+ T cells from PBMCs. Described subset: CD45RA+ positively selected. The V call is TRBV23-1, the J call TRBJ2-1; 8 positions agree with TRBD2. TRBV23-1 is filed as an ORF, its function uncertain. The CDR3 DNA sequence: TGCGCGGCCCGGAGCGGGGGATACAATGAGCAGTTCTTC. This gives the protein CAARSGGYNEQFF.